These 5 T cell receptor beta chains were sequenced from one sample in a study of response to subunit inactivated influenza vaccine. TCRdb analysed the RT-PCR reads with MiXCR anew, one entry per CDR3 protein. Found here are 150,000 to 200,000 distinct CDR3 sequences, about a tenth of them singletons; the top ten hold under 15%. The sample consisted of non-naive T cells sorted from PBMCs, taken 40 to 50 days after vaccination. The receptors were gathered from a man aged 50-59 years who received an inactivated influenza vaccine.

This chain uses TRBV12-3 or TRBV12-4 with TRBJ1-1; D is unresolved. This CDR3 spans 12 amino acids. The germline V and J ends were trimmed by 5 bases and 6 bases, with 10 bases remaining between them. CDR3 in amino acids: CASSLNHPEAFF. CDR3 nucleotides: TGTGCCAGCAGTCTCAATCACCCTGAAGCTTTCTTT.

The chain uses TRBV3-1 and TRBJ2-1, with 8 nucleotides matching TRBD2. The trim removed 2 bases at V and 8 bases at J, leaving 5 bases unmatched. Germline loops: CDR1 LGHDT, CDR2 YNNKEL (reference sequence). CDR3 length: 14 residues. CDR3 sequence: CASSQRGLVYEQFF. The CDR3, as DNA: TGTGCCAGCAGCCAACGGGGACTAGTATATGAGCAGTTCTTC.

A few counts support this clonotype. The chain is built from TRBV28 and TRBJ1-5; 7 positions match TRBD1. Germline CDR1 is MDHEN and CDR2 is SYDVKM. The CDR3 totals 16 residues. V dropped 5 bases and J dropped 2; count of bases not matched to a gene: 9. The chain's CDR3 is CASSPVPQGGNQPQHF. The CDR3 nucleotides read TGTGCCAGCAGTCCCGTACCCCAGGGGGGCAATCAGCCCCAGCATTTT.

This clonotype occurred a few times. The genes are TRBV24-1 and TRBJ2-3; 9 nucleotides line up with TRBD2. The germline V gene has CDR1 KGHDR and CDR2 SFDVKD. The CDR3 contains 14 residues. With V trimmed by 7 bases and J by 1 base, 2 bases remained unmatched. The CDR3 bases are TGTGCCACCAGGACTAGCGGACGCACAGATACGCAGTATTTT. Its protein is CATRTSGRTDTQYF.

This clonotype has a single count. The chain couples TRBV2 to TRBJ2-3, with 9 bases identical to TRBD1. Germline assignment: CDR1 SNHLY and CDR2 FYNNEI. This CDR3 region has 16 residues. After removal of 3 bases from V and 3 bases from J, the junction contained 7 bases not matched to a gene. CDR3 coding DNA: TGTGCCAGCAGTGACCCCTCGGACAGGGGAACAGATACGCAGTATTTT. It codes for CASSDPSDRGTDTQYF.